The T cell receptor beta chain under discussion was sequenced for a study of patients and donors after allogeneic stem cell transplantation. Trimming pared 1 base from V and 8 bases from J, leaving 12 bases between. The length of the CDR3 is 14 residues. CDR1 SGHNT and CDR2 YENEEA come from the germline V gene. TCRdb used MiXCR to reprocess the RT-PCR reads, holding one entry per CDR3 protein. Among about 960,000 distinct CDR3 sequences listed, more than 15% were seen once. What was sequenced was blood, either unsorted or a sorted T cell fraction (not recorded which). The rearrangement links TRBV11-3 to TRBJ2-1; D could derive from TRBD1 or TRBD2 (5 bases each). The clonotype was recovered from a human donor who was either an allogeneic HSCT recipient or a stem cell or donor lymphocyte infusion donor (not recorded which). It is not recorded whose cells these are; they may come from a transplant donor. CDR3 loop: CASSLGDQADEQFF. In DNA form, the CDR3 reads TGTGCCAGCAGCTTAGGGGACCAAGCGGATGAGCAGTTCTTC.